The 16 T cell receptor beta chains given below trace back to one sample, sequenced in a study of T cell responses to AZD1222 COVID-19 vaccine. Sequencing used immunoSEQ multiplex PCR; TCRdb keeps in-frame clones, though not all of them. The repertoire has 130,000 or so clones, about 93% of them found once; the top ten carry around 7%. The sample in question was peripheral blood, obtained on day 0 of AZD1222 vaccination. These receptor sequences come from an adult in good health.

V gene TRBV7-2 combines with J gene TRBJ2-7, with unresolved D. V lost 4 bases to trimming and J lost 5 bases, with 15 bases between them. Germline values: CDR1 SGHTA, CDR2 FQGNSA. This CDR3 is built from 14 residues. In DNA form, the CDR3 reads TGTGCCAGCAGCTCACACCGGGCGGCTAACGAGCAGTACTTC. This codes for CASSSHRAANEQYF.

The rearrangement uses TRBV2 and TRBJ2-7; 8 nucleotides agree with TRBD2. V was pared by 5 bases and J by 6 bases, with 15 bases of the junction left unmatched. The CDR3 covers 16 residues. Germline V gives CDR1 SNHLY, CDR2 FYNNEI. The CDR3 coding sequence is TGTGCCAGCAGTTCGGGACGGGAGGGACCCTCGCGCGAGCAGTACTTC. It codes for CASSSGREGPSREQYF.

There are a few counts of this clone. The rearrangement uses TRBV2 and TRBJ2-7; D not resolved. This CDR3 comprises 14 residues. Germline loops: CDR1 SNHLY, CDR2 FYNNEI. The V and J ends lost 1 base and 3 bases respectively, with 10 bases between them. In nucleotides, the CDR3 is TGTGCCAGCAGTGAAGGCAGGTCCTACTACGAGCAGTACTTC. Protein product: CASSEGRSYYEQYF.

The rearrangement uses TRBV27 and TRBJ2-4; 7 bases are shared with TRBD2. This CDR3 is 17 amino acids long. The V gene's germline CDR1 is MNHEY and CDR2 SMNVEV (reference sequence). After removal of 6 bases from V and 8 bases from J, the junction contained 19 bases not matched to a gene. The CDR3 region has the DNA TGTGCCAGCAGCGCCGGTCGGGGAGACGGGGGGAGAGACATTCAGTACTTC. Its protein product is CASSAGRGDGGRDIQYF.

CDR3 nucleotide sequence: TGTGCCAGCAGTCGATTCCAGGGTCCGTCCTACAATGAGCAGTTCTTC. This translates into CASSRFQGPSYNEQFF. This chain uses TRBV14 with TRBJ2-1; tentative D call: TRBD1 (5 bases). With 6 bases removed from V and 1 base from J, the gap between germline ends came to 16 bases. CDR3 length: 16 amino acids. The germline gives CDR1 SGHDN, CDR2 FVKESK.

This chain uses TRBV7-9 with TRBJ2-3; 7 bases line up with TRBD2. After removal of 6 bases from V and 1 base from J, the junction contained 4 bases not matched to a gene. The germline gives CDR1 SEHNR, CDR2 FQNEAQ (reference sequence). The CDR3 consists of 14 residues. The CDR3 is CASRSGRGTDTQYF. CDR3 DNA sequence: TGTGCCAGCAGATCAGGGAGGGGCACAGATACGCAGTATTTT.

The gene calls are TRBV7-9 and TRBJ2-1; D is possibly TRBD2 (6 bases). V lost 5 bases and J lost 5, with 19 bases in between. The CDR3 consists of 16 residues. Germline V CDR1 and CDR2: SEHNR, FQNEAQ (reference sequence). Written as DNA, the CDR3 is TGTGCCAGCAGCCCAGGCGTCTCTAGCGTCAACAATGAGCAGTTCTTC. Residues: CASSPGVSSVNNEQFF.

The rearrangement links TRBV3-1 (or the pseudogene TRBV3-2) to TRBJ2-3; no clear D. Between the trimmed V and J ends, which lost 4 bases and 4 bases, there was a span of 15 bases. Germline CDR1 and CDR2: LGHDT and YNNKEL (reference sequence). The CDR3 is 15 amino acids. The CDR3 loop reads CASSRPEARADTQYF. The DNA for the CDR3 is TGTGCCAGCAGCCGACCAGAGGCACGGGCAGATACGCAGTATTTT.

The chain links TRBV12-5 to TRBJ1-1; weak D call: TRBD1 (6 bases). Germline loops: CDR1 LGHNT, CDR2 FRNRAP. The V gene lost 5 bases and the J gene lost 6 bases, with 19 bases spanning the gap. The length of the CDR3 is 15 residues. CDR3 protein: CASGGQGRSGPEAFF. CDR3 nucleotides: TGTGCTAGTGGTGGCCAGGGGAGGAGCGGGCCTGAAGCTTTCTTT.

This chain uses TRBV28 with TRBJ2-2; 7 bases fit TRBD2. The CDR3 consists of 14 residues. In germline, CDR1 is MDHEN, CDR2 SYDVKM. The V segment lost 5 bases and the J segment 5 bases; nucleotides outside the gene matches: 5. CDR3 sequence (DNA): TGTGCCAGCAGTCTGACTAGCCCGACCGGGGAGCTGTTTTTT. It is translated as CASSLTSPTGELFF.

This chain joins TRBV10-2 and TRBJ2-7; TRBD1 aligns across 9 bases. The CDR3 sequence is 15 residues long. Germline CDR1 reads WSHSY; CDR2 reads SAAADI. V dropped 1 base and J dropped 1; count of bases not matched to a gene: 2. The CDR3: CASSEWDRASYEQYF. DNA for the CDR3: TGCGCCAGCAGTGAGTGGGACAGGGCATCCTACGAGCAGTACTTC.

The rearrangement uses TRBV28 and TRBJ2-2, with D possibly matching TRBD2 (6 bases). The CDR3 totals 13 residues. V was pared by 11 bases and J by 4 bases, with 14 bases between. Germline V lookup: CDR1 MDHEN, CDR2 SYDVKM. The CDR3 DNA follows: TGTGCCGCCGGGCGGGAAAGCACCGGGGAGCTGTTTTTT. It codes for CAAGRESTGELFF.

In this sample, this clone turned up a few times. The rearrangement uses TRBV5-4 and TRBJ1-1; D remains ambiguous. V gave up 0 bases and J gave up 8 bases, with 17 bases separating them. Germline V gives CDR1 SGHNT, CDR2 YYREEE (reference sequence). There are 15 residues in the CDR3. The CDR3 region has the DNA TGTGCCAGCAGCTTGGCCATGCGGTTGTTATTGGAAGCTTTCTTT. Translating gives CASSLAMRLLLEAFF.

The chain uses TRBV5-8 and TRBJ1-4, with D perhaps TRBD1 (5 bases). The CDR3 totals 15 residues. The V end was cut by 4 bases, the J end by 3 bases, with 13 bases between. CDR1 and CDR2 (germline): SGHTS, YDEGEE. The DNA of the CDR3 is TGTGCCAGCAGCCCTGGAGGGGCGGCTAATGAAAAACTGTTTTTT. This sequence encodes CASSPGGAANEKLFF.

The rearrangement joins TRBV7-9 to TRBJ2-3, with D unclear. This CDR3 contains 15 residues. From germline, CDR1 is SEHNR and CDR2 FQNEAQ (reference sequence). Trimming cost V 5 bases and J 2 bases, with 14 bases left between them. The CDR3 spells CASSQNSKSTDTQYF. In nucleotides, the CDR3 is TGTGCCAGCAGCCAAAATTCCAAGTCCACAGATACGCAGTATTTT.

The J gene is TRBJ2-1, the V gene TRBV13; D is perhaps TRBD1 (6 bases). Per the germline V gene, CDR1 is PRHDT and CDR2 is FYEKMQ (reference sequence). This CDR3 has 15 amino acids. Trimming removed 1 base from V and 10 bases from J, with 17 bases in between. The CDR3: CASSLEPDRPREQFF. CDR3 bases: TGTGCCAGCAGCTTAGAGCCTGACAGGCCGAGGGAGCAGTTCTTC.